The clone carrying this T cell receptor beta chain has only a few counts. Its target is not known. The data are from a study of CD8 T cells in ankylosing spondylitis. Molecular-barcoded quantitative 5'-RACE produced these TCR beta libraries. TCRdb reprocessed the 5' RACE reads with MiXCR, giving one entry per CDR3 protein. The sample has approximately 290,000 distinct CDR3 sequences; less than 25% are singletons. This CDR3 region has 15 residues. Trimming removed 5 bases at V and 4 bases at J, with 14 bases between. Findings and caveats of the study: Blood of patients with ankylosing spondylitis appeared to be characterized by a TCR beta motif of eight highly homologous variants. Significant enrichment of disease-linked clones was reportedly seen in matched ankylosing spondylitis synovial fluid. A CD8+ phenotype characterized the disease-linked clones, which were relatively rare in peripheral blood.

The chain employs TRBV12-3 or TRBV12-4 and TRBJ2-2, with D perhaps TRBD1 (6 bases). Specimen: blood, either unsorted or a sorted T cell fraction (not recorded which). The sequence was obtained from a female donor with ankylosing spondylitis or in good health (not recorded which). The CDR3 DNA is TGTGCCAGCAGTAGCCCTACAGGGAGCACCGGGGAGCTGTTTTTT. Translated, it gives CASSSPTGSTGELFF.